This T cell receptor (beta chain) stems from a study of blood T cell repertoires in COVID-19. Looking at the study overall: The study drew acute and convalescent COVID-19 samples from the United States, Italy and Spain. T cells, B-cell-depleted T cells, or PBMCs supplied cDNA or gDNA.

The CDR3 runs to 15 residues. V shed 0 bases and J 3 bases; nucleotides not matched to a gene: 2. Looked up from germline, CDR1 is SGDLS and CDR2 is YYNGEE. Per the original methods: Counts of nucleated cells, estimated from reference gene primer amplification, were obtained. Produced via immunoSEQ multiplex PCR; TCRdb's table is partial and in-frame only. V and J calls and clone size follow that table, whereas D and trimming were derived from the DNA. This repertoire shows about 130,000 clones, more than 80% found once; its top ten account for roughly 4.5%. The sequence was obtained from a human donor in a cohort sampled during active COVID-19. The sequenced sample was peripheral blood. The chain carries TRBV9 and TRBJ2-3; 9 bases agree with TRBD1. The DNA for the CDR3 is TGTGCCAGCAGCGTAGGGGACAGGGATACAGATACGCAGTATTTT. This translates into CASSVGDRDTDTQYF.